The 12 T cell receptor beta chains below come from one sample, sequenced in a study of immune evolution from preneoplasia to lung adenocarcinoma (dated by TCRdb to about 2021). Preparation of the library involved the immunoSEQ multiplex PCR assay. The source is immuneACCESS, and TCRdb retained only in-frame sequences with V and J called. Part of the clones is not carried over; for the studies checked, unresolved V genes explain less than half of this, and the remainder is unexplained. This sample has roughly 4,200 clones in its table, and 79% of those were observed once. About 28% of the sample rests with the top ten. Specimen: FFPE invasive lung adenocarcinoma tissue. The intended sense of this specimen's cell subset or site label: frankly invasive lung adenocarcinoma (ADC). The receptors come from a person aged 40 to 65 with lung adenocarcinoma. Some clones in this sample may be carry-over from other donors' samples.

V usage is TRBV18 and J usage is TRBJ2-1; 7 positions agree with TRBD2. Germline V lookup: CDR1 KGHSH, CDR2 LQKENI. The V segment lost 3 bases and the J segment 2 bases; nucleotides outside the gene matches: 7. This CDR3 spans 16 amino acids. CDR3 sequence: CASSPQAGSTYNEQFF. The CDR3 region has the DNA TGTGCCAGCTCACCTCAAGCGGGAAGCACCTACAATGAGCAGTTCTTC.

V gene TRBV21-1 combines with J gene TRBJ2-2; the table's D call TRBD1 went unverified against the DNA. TRBV21-1 is recorded as a pseudogene. This CDR3 spans 14 amino acids. The CDR3 loop reads CASSGTTNTGELFF. The CDR3 nucleotides are TGTGCCAGCAGCGGGACAACGAACACCGGGGAGCTGTTTTTT.

The genes are TRBV19 and TRBJ2-3, with 10 bases aligning to TRBD1. J lost 0 bases, V lost 3 bases, and 6 bases had no gene match. This CDR3 is built from 17 residues. Germline lookup yields CDR1 LNHDA and CDR2 SQIVND (reference sequence). CDR3 nucleotides: TGTGCCAGTAGTATCGACAGGGGACAGGGGAGCACAGATACGCAGTATTTT. Translation: CASSIDRGQGSTDTQYF.

The rearrangement links TRBV7-2 to TRBJ2-5; the match to TRBD1 covers 8 bases. V was clipped by 5 bases and J by 3 bases; unmatched bases: 8. This CDR3 contains 15 residues. The germline gives CDR1 SGHTA, CDR2 FQGNSA. The CDR3 DNA is TGTGCCAGCAGCCCACTGGACAGGGCAGAAGAGACCCAGTACTTC. Its protein product is CASSPLDRAEETQYF.

The CDR3 sequence is CASINRDYPFEQFF. The CDR3 coding sequence is TGTGCCAGCATCAACCGGGACTACCCCTTTGAGCAGTTCTTC. This chain links TRBV28 with TRBJ2-1, with TRBD2 matching 7 bases. Germline CDR1 MDHEN, CDR2 SYDVKM. This CDR3 is built from 14 residues. Trimming at V came to 7 bases and at J to 9 bases, leaving 12 bases not matched to a gene.

The chain carries TRBV29-1 and TRBJ2-3; D is possibly TRBD2 (5 bases). Trimming removed 3 bases at V and 3 bases at J, with 7 bases between. The V gene's germline CDR1 is SQVTM and CDR2 ANQGSEA. This CDR3 is built from 12 residues. The CDR3 reads CSVEGDTDTQYF. The CDR3 bases are TGCAGCGTTGAGGGAGATACAGATACGCAGTATTTT.

Turning to this clone: Additional DNA sequences in this sample encode the identical CDR3. The J gene is TRBJ2-7, the V gene TRBV18; no reliable D call. The CDR3 is 14 residues long. V was clipped by 0 bases and J by 1 base, with 7 bases between them. In germline, CDR1 is KGHSH, CDR2 LQKENI. CDR3: CASSPPARSYEQYF. In DNA, the CDR3 is TGTGCCAGCTCACCACCGGCCAGGTCCTACGAGCAGTACTTC.

This sequence joins TRBV6-6 and TRBJ2-2, with TRBD1 matching over 10 bases. The CDR3 sequence is 16 residues long. V shed 0 bases and J 6 bases; nucleotides not matched to a gene: 4. CDR1 and CDR2 (germline): MNHNY, SVGAGI (reference sequence). Here the CDR3 DNA reads TGTGCCAGCAGTTACTCAAGACAGGGGGCGCCCGGGGAGCTGTTTTTT. Its protein is CASSYSRQGAPGELFF.

This clone was seen just once. The chain joins TRBV30 to TRBJ2-1; D is undetermined. V gave up 5 bases and J gave up 6 bases, with 17 bases separating them. This CDR3 region has 14 residues. Germline V gene lookup returns CDR1 GTSNPN and CDR2 SVGIG (reference sequence). The CDR3 coding sequence is TGTGCCTGGTCACAAGCGTCCCAATTCAATGAGCAGTTCTTC. It translates to CAWSQASQFNEQFF.

As to this clone: Its ends do not fully match the called genes, so a read error is possible. V and J are TRBV30 and TRBJ1-1; 9 nucleotides line up with TRBD1. The CDR3 loop spans 13 amino acids. CDR1 and CDR2 (germline): GTSNPN, SVGIG (reference sequence). CDR3 sequence (DNA): TGTGCCTGGGCCGGGACAGGGTGGACTGAGGCTTTCTTT. The encoded protein is CAWAGTGWTEAFF.

This clone showed up just a few times. The rearrangement links TRBV19 to TRBJ1-1, with a weak D call TRBD1 (5 bases). The ends were cut back, 3 bases at V and 1 base at J, with 9 bases in the middle. CDR3 length: 14 amino acids. The germline V gene has CDR1 LNHDA and CDR2 SQIVND (reference sequence). The CDR3 DNA follows: TGTGCCAGTAGTATCAGGGCAGAGAACACTGAAGCTTTCTTT. Translated, it gives CASSIRAENTEAFF.

The chain has TRBV19 and TRBJ2-1; D not certain. This CDR3 spans 14 amino acids. Trimming left V 6 bases short and J 0 bases short, with 9 bases between. CDR1 LNHDA and CDR2 SQIVND come from the germline V gene (reference sequence). CDR3 sequence (DNA): TGTGCCAGTAGGGATATTAGCTCCTACAATGAGCAGTTCTTC. Its protein is CASRDISSYNEQFF.